Shown below are 10 T cell receptor beta chains from a single sample sequenced in a study of shared clonotypes between healthy human individuals. Clones were sequenced by immunoSEQ multiplex PCR, and TCRdb holds only the in-frame ones, with some missing. This table holds about 800,000 clones, roughly 96% found once. Positive CCR7 selection of CD45RO-negative cells yielded the naive CD8 cells, and terminally differentiated effector memory CD45RA+ cells were excluded. What was sequenced was naive CD8+ T cells sorted from blood. These receptors all come from a man aged 25-40 years in good health.

The chain employs TRBV6-6 and TRBJ2-1; possibly TRBD2 for D (6 bases). Between the trimmed V and J ends, which lost 4 bases and 4 bases, there was a span of 14 bases. This CDR3 contains 15 residues. Germline V gives CDR1 MNHNY, CDR2 SVGAGI (reference sequence). The CDR3 nucleotides read TGTGCCAGCAGTTCCCCCGCTAGCGTATACAATGAGCAGTTCTTC. It is translated as CASSSPASVYNEQFF.

This clone was found once. V is TRBV10-2 and J is TRBJ2-1; 14 bases are shared with TRBD2. Germline CDR1 reads WSHSY; CDR2 reads SAAADI. This CDR3 comprises 15 residues. V was clipped by 4 bases and J by 8 bases; unmatched bases: 4. As DNA, the CDR3 is TGCGCCAGCAGTGCTCTGACTAGCGGGAGGGATGAGCAGTTCTTC. Its protein is CASSALTSGRDEQFF.

V gene TRBV5-6 combines with J gene TRBJ1-1; D is undetermined. The CDR3 is 13 residues long. V was cut by 1 base and J by 1 base, with 5 bases left in between. Germline loops: CDR1 SGHDT, CDR2 YYEEEE. The CDR3 loop reads CASSLRQNTEAFF. The CDR3 coding sequence is TGTGCCAGCAGCTTGAGACAGAACACTGAAGCTTTCTTT.

The count of this clone is one. The genes are TRBV7-9 and TRBJ1-4; no clear D. V gave up 7 bases and J gave up 8 bases, with 23 bases separating them. CDR3 length: 16 amino acids. In germline, CDR1 is SEHNR, CDR2 FQNEAQ (reference sequence). The CDR3 nucleotides are TGTGCCAGCACCCAAATTGACGGCCCGTTGGCGGAAAAACTGTTTTTT. Protein sequence: CASTQIDGPLAEKLFF.

A single count supports this clone. The gene calls are TRBV19 and TRBJ2-7; D possibly uses TRBD1 or TRBD2 (5 bases each). This CDR3 comprises 13 residues. V was shortened by 4 bases and J by 3 bases, with 10 bases between the two germline ends. CDR1 LNHDA and CDR2 SQIVND come from the germline V gene (reference sequence). CDR3 sequence reads: CASSTGPHYEQYF. CDR3 bases: TGTGCCAGTAGTACGGGGCCCCACTACGAGCAGTACTTC. Full variable domain (rest looked up from reference TRBV19 and TRBJ2-7): DGGITQSPKYLFRKEGQNVTLSCEQNLNHDAMYWYRQDPGQGLRLIYYSQIVNDFQKGDIAEGYSVSREKKESFPLTVTSAQKNPTAFYLCASSTGPHYEQYFGPGTRLTVT.

V usage is TRBV7-9 and J usage is TRBJ2-1; D is perhaps TRBD2 (6 bases). CDR1 is SEHNR, CDR2 FQNEAQ, per germline (reference sequence). CDR3 length: 11 residues. V lost 5 bases to trimming and J lost 10 bases, with 9 bases between them. The CDR3 DNA is TGTGCCAGCAGCCCGAGCGGGGAGCAGTTCTTC. The encoded protein is CASSPSGEQFF.

The genes are TRBV9 and TRBJ2-1; 7 bases fit TRBD2. Germline loops: CDR1 SGDLS, CDR2 YYNGEE. The CDR3 has 14 residues. With V trimmed by 3 bases and J by 8 bases, 8 bases remained unmatched. The CDR3 is CASSAAGTIDEQFF. DNA for the CDR3: TGTGCCAGCAGCGCGGCCGGGACTATCGATGAGCAGTTCTTC.

The J gene is TRBJ2-5, the V gene TRBV5-1; a weak D match, TRBD1 (5 bases). Trimming cost V 4 bases and J 4 bases, with 14 bases left between them. This CDR3 contains 14 residues. The germline V gene encodes CDR1 SGHRS and CDR2 YFSETQ. This CDR3 is CASSLLGPPETQYF. The DNA of the CDR3 is TGCGCCAGCAGCCTCTTGGGGCCCCCAGAGACCCAGTACTTC.

V gene TRBV5-5 combines with J gene TRBJ2-2; TRBD2 aligns across 10 bases. J was trimmed by 6 bases and V by 0 bases; bases with no gene match: 8. Germline loops: CDR1 SGHKS, CDR2 YYEKEE (reference sequence). The CDR3 length is 17 residues. CDR3 residues: CASSLAPSGRAPGELFF. CDR3 DNA sequence: TGTGCCAGCAGCTTGGCCCCAAGCGGGAGGGCCCCCGGGGAGCTGTTTTTT.

The J gene is TRBJ2-1, the V gene TRBV7-2, with 10 bases that match TRBD2. The germline CDR1 and CDR2 sequences are SGHTA and FQGNSA. This CDR3 has 17 amino acids. Unmatched junction bases numbered 4, after V lost 2 bases and J lost 0 bases. This CDR3 is CASSLLAGEISYNEQFF. In DNA, the CDR3 is TGTGCCAGCAGCTTACTAGCGGGAGAAATCTCCTACAATGAGCAGTTCTTC. Looking up the rest from reference TRBV7-2 and TRBJ2-1 gives the full variable domain: GAGVSQSPSNKVTEKGKDVELRCDPISGHTALYWYRQSLGQGLEFLIYFQGNSAPDKSGLPSDRFSAERTGGSVSTLTIQRTQQEDSAVYLCASSLLAGEISYNEQFFGPGTRLTVL.